Listed below are T cell receptor beta chains from one sample, sequenced in a study of blood T cell repertoires in COVID-19. The table came from immunoSEQ multiplex PCR; TCRdb's copy has only in-frame clones and leaves some out. The sample shows around 91,000 clones, approximately 85% of them seen only once. Sequenced input: peripheral blood. These TCRs come from a human donor in a cohort sampled during active COVID-19. CDR3s include the opening cysteine and the closing phenylalanine or tryptophan. Fields, in order: CDR3 protein, J gene, V gene.

CASSVVSSGGPNYNEQFF	TRBJ2-1	TRBV9
CAIRDRGRTGELFF	TRBJ2-2	TRBV10-3
CASSVVRELTEAFF	TRBJ1-1	TRBV9
CASSILANTDTQYF	TRBJ2-3	TRBV18
CASSPLEGGELFF	TRBJ2-2	TRBV6-4
CASSERTAGEETQYF	TRBJ2-5	TRBV2
CASTPGQGPNEQYF	TRBJ2-7	TRBV19
CASSPGIEGTEAFF	TRBJ1-1	TRBV19
CASSPNGLRGETQYF	TRBJ2-5	TRBV6-2/TRBV6-3
CATSRDISSTDTQYF	TRBJ2-3	TRBV15
CASSLLAGLAFF	TRBJ1-1	TRBV28
CASSQVAVLNTEAFF	TRBJ1-1	TRBV3-1/TRBV3-2
CASSPSGTALPFISGNTIYF	TRBJ1-3	TRBV18
CAIPSSAGGPYNEQFF	TRBJ2-1	TRBV10-3
CASRERLAGVAYEQYF	TRBJ2-7	TRBV2
CASNIGGVNQAFF	TRBJ1-1	TRBV28
CASSPNRGRHTEAFF	TRBJ1-1	TRBV7-9
CASSVRTSGSGADTQYF	TRBJ2-3	TRBV9
CAISGTALMRRNYGYTF	TRBJ1-2	TRBV10-3
CASSETRGGNGAQYF	TRBJ2-5	TRBV2
CASSLGPDQPQHF	TRBJ1-5	TRBV7-9
CASSQDRNTEAFF	TRBJ1-1	TRBV5-4
CASSHRGTNEKLFF	TRBJ1-4	TRBV4-1
CASSHPRGTANTGELFF	TRBJ2-2	TRBV3-1/TRBV3-2
CASSVLYVTGELFF	TRBJ2-2	TRBV9
CASSSDGRGGGATDTQYF	TRBJ2-3	TRBV3-1/TRBV3-2
CASSQETALSPLFF	TRBJ1-4	TRBV4-2
CASSHGQGPYNEQFF	TRBJ2-1	TRBV5-4
CASSAAGLAGGEQFF	TRBJ2-1	TRBV5-4
CASSVGGLAVKNEQFF	TRBJ2-1	TRBV9
CASSPGTGDTEAFF	TRBJ1-1	TRBV18
CASSLAGGGAYDEQFF	TRBJ2-1	TRBV7-2
CASSQDPRGEQFF	TRBJ2-1	TRBV4-2